This entry lists 19 T cell receptor beta chains sequenced from one sample in a study of early T cells in non-severe SARS-CoV-2 infection. Each CDR3 protein gets one entry after TCRdb re-called the 5' RACE reads with MiXCR. This table has more than 55,000 distinct CDR3 sequences, approximately 13% appearing once. This specimen consisted of whole blood, obtained at baseline. The receptors come from an adult who was a healthcare worker with PCR-confirmed SARS-CoV-2 infection or an uninfected control (not recorded which).

The genes are TRBV12-3 or TRBV12-4 and TRBJ1-3, with TRBD1 matching over 7 bases. With V trimmed by 4 bases and J by 0 bases, 6 bases remained unmatched. CDR3 length equals 16 residues. The chain's CDR3 is CASSSQGTSSGNTIYF. The DNA for the CDR3 is TGTGCCAGCAGTTCACAGGGGACCTCCTCTGGAAACACCATATATTTT.

For the CDR3, the DNA is TGTGCCAGCAGGTCCGGGCCCCTGTTCCAGTATTTT. Translating it yields CASRSGPLFQYF. The chain joins TRBV12-3 or TRBV12-4 to TRBJ2-3; D gene unclear. The CDR3 sequence is 12 residues long. Trimming removed 6 bases at V and 12 bases at J, with 16 bases between.

The rearrangement joins TRBV6-6 to TRBJ2-1; 11 bases map to TRBD2. The J segment lost 9 bases and the V segment lost 2 bases, leaving 15 bases of the junction unmatched. The CDR3 is made up of 18 amino acids. The germline V gene has CDR1 MNHNY and CDR2 SVGAGI (reference sequence). CDR3 DNA sequence: TGTGCCAGCAGTTACGGCGGGACTAGCGGTCCCGGGGCGGGTGAGCAGTTCTTC. This gives the protein CASSYGGTSGPGAGEQFF.

The sample holds a few counts of this clonotype. This chain uses TRBV29-1 with TRBJ1-2, with 8 nucleotides matching TRBD1. CDR3 length: 11 residues. After removal of 6 bases from V and 8 bases from J, the junction contained 5 bases not matched to a gene. Germline CDR1 reads SQVTM; CDR2 reads ANQGSEA. Written as DNA, the CDR3 is TGCAGCGTGGACAGGGCGGAGGGCTACACCTTC. Its protein product is CSVDRAEGYTF.

This clonotype was observed a handful of times. This chain links TRBV11-2 with TRBJ2-7; TRBD2 is a possible D gene (5 bases). Per the germline V gene, CDR1 is SGHAT and CDR2 is FQNNGV. V was shortened by 0 bases and J by 4 bases, with 13 bases between the two germline ends. The CDR3 has 15 residues. CDR3 loop: CASSLDGGSLYEQYF. The CDR3 nucleotides read TGTGCCAGCAGCTTAGACGGAGGCAGCCTTTACGAGCAGTACTTC. Using reference TRBV11-2 and TRBJ2-7 for the parts outside the CDR3, the full variable domain is EAGVAQSPRYKIIEKRQSVAFWCNPISGHATLYWYQQILGQGPKLLIQFQNNGVVDDSQLPKDRFSAERLKGVDSTLKIQPAKLEDSAVYLCASSLDGGSLYEQYFGPGTRLTVT.

This sequence joins TRBV20-1 and TRBJ1-6; D ambiguous. This CDR3 spans 13 amino acids. V was trimmed by 7 bases and J by 6 bases, leaving 13 bases between them. Germline CDR1 DFQATT, CDR2 SNEGSKA (reference sequence). CDR3 amino acids: CSVAGRFNSPLHF. The CDR3 DNA sequence: TGCAGTGTGGCAGGTCGATTTAATTCACCCCTCCACTTT.

This clonotype was counted at least ten times. This sequence joins TRBV14 and TRBJ2-7, with D perhaps matching TRBD1 (6 bases). The CDR3 spans 14 residues. With 4 bases removed from V and 0 bases from J, the gap between germline ends came to 10 bases. Germline V lookup: CDR1 SGHDN, CDR2 FVKESK. CDR3 coding DNA: TGTGCCAGCAGCCCAAGGGGGAGCTCCTACGAGCAGTACTTC. Protein: CASSPRGSSYEQYF.

Many counts were recorded for this clonotype. The V and J genes are TRBV11-2 and TRBJ1-1; D is unclear. Germline assignment: CDR1 SGHAT and CDR2 FQNNGV. CDR3 length: 13 amino acids. Trimming took 0 bases from V and 3 from J, leaving 5 bases between them. CDR3 sequence: CASSLDPDTEAFF. CDR3 sequence (DNA): TGTGCCAGCAGCTTAGATCCAGACACTGAAGCTTTCTTT.

This clonotype showed up many times. The CDR3 reads CASSEMYEQYF. In DNA form, the CDR3 reads TGTGCCAGCAGTGAGATGTACGAGCAGTACTTC. This chain uses TRBV6-1 with TRBJ2-7; D uncertain. Looked up from germline, CDR1 is MNHNS and CDR2 is SASEGT. V was trimmed by 3 bases and J by 4 bases, leaving 4 bases between them. This CDR3 is built from 11 residues.

V gene TRBV6-5 combines with J gene TRBJ1-6; the D is unclear. V was trimmed by 0 bases and J by 13 bases, leaving 16 bases between them. This CDR3 comprises 15 residues. Germline CDR1 and CDR2: MNHEY and SVGAGI. This CDR3 reads CASSYSQDPALPLHF. In DNA form, the CDR3 reads TGTGCCAGCAGTTACTCCCAGGACCCTGCCCTGCCCCTCCACTTT.

The J gene is TRBJ2-1, the V gene TRBV3-1, with 11 bases identical to TRBD2. The CDR3 is 13 amino acids. The germline CDR1 and CDR2 sequences are LGHDT and YNNKEL (reference sequence). V was clipped by 6 bases and J by 8 bases; unmatched bases: 3. The DNA for the CDR3 is TGTGCCAGCAGGAGGACTAGCGGGCATGAGCAGTTCTTC. Translation gives CASRRTSGHEQFF.

This clonotype was seen a few times. Written as DNA, the CDR3 is TGCGCCAGCAGTCTCATATCCGGCGGCGGGAGGGCGGATACGCAGTATTTT. This translates into CASSLISGGGRADTQYF. The chain recombines TRBV4-1 with TRBJ2-3, with 9 bases fitting TRBD2. CDR3 size: 17 residues. Germline assignment: CDR1 MGHRA and CDR2 YSYEKL. V shed 6 bases and J 6 bases; nucleotides not matched to a gene: 16.

This clonotype appeared many times. The J gene is TRBJ2-1, the V gene TRBV5-6; TRBD2 is a possible D gene (6 bases). The CDR3 has 15 amino acids. Trimming removed 4 bases from V and 4 bases from J, with 15 bases in between. CDR1 SGHDT and CDR2 YYEEEE come from the germline V gene. This chain's CDR3 is CASSPGTEVYNEQFF. CDR3 nucleotides: TGTGCCAGCAGCCCGGGGACTGAGGTATACAATGAGCAGTTCTTC.

The chain is built from TRBV27 and TRBJ1-2; TRBD1 aligns across 12 bases. After removal of 3 bases from V and 3 bases from J, the junction contained 2 bases not matched to a gene. The CDR3 is made up of 15 amino acids. Germline CDR1 is MNHEY and CDR2 is SMNVEV (reference sequence). The CDR3 DNA reads as TGTGCCAGCAGTTTCGGGACAGGGGGCTACTATGGCTACACCTTC. Encoded protein: CASSFGTGGYYGYTF.

The V and J genes are TRBV5-1 and TRBJ2-5, with unresolved D. The CDR3 is 14 residues long. The germline V and J ends were trimmed by 0 bases and 2 bases, with 8 bases remaining between them. From germline, CDR1 is SGHRS and CDR2 YFSETQ. The CDR3 here is CASSLGGQQETQYF. The DNA for the CDR3 is TGCGCCAGCAGCTTGGGAGGTCAGCAAGAGACCCAGTACTTC.

CDR3 DNA: TGTGCCAGCAGTCCGGGACTAGCGACCTACGAGCAGTACTTC. Translating it yields CASSPGLATYEQYF. This rearrangement joins TRBV12-3 or TRBV12-4 to TRBJ2-7, with 10 nucleotides matching TRBD2. Germline trimming cut 5 bases from V and 2 bases from J; bases unmatched to any gene: 3. This CDR3 region has 14 residues.

This clonotype came up a few times. This chain connects TRBV20-1 to TRBJ2-7, with 8 bases aligning to TRBD2. Germline V gives CDR1 DFQATT, CDR2 SNEGSKA (reference sequence). The CDR3 is 13 residues long. After removal of 3 bases from V and 3 bases from J, the junction contained 4 bases not matched to a gene. This CDR3 is CSASQRGNYEQYF. Written as DNA, the CDR3 is TGCAGTGCTAGTCAGCGGGGGAACTACGAGCAGTACTTC.

This clonotype was counted a few times. The chain links TRBV27 to TRBJ2-7; 9 positions agree with TRBD1. Germline V CDR1 and CDR2: MNHEY, SMNVEV (reference sequence). The CDR3 runs to 16 residues. Trimming at V came to 5 bases and at J to 6 bases, leaving 14 bases not matched to a gene. CDR3 region: CASSPGQGPAGSEQYF. The CDR3 DNA reads TGTGCCAGCAGTCCCGGACAGGGGCCCGCCGGATCCGAGCAGTACTTC.

This clonotype was seen at least ten times. The chain couples TRBV11-2 to TRBJ1-2; 10 nucleotides align to TRBD1. Germline CDR1 is SGHAT and CDR2 is FQNNGV. This CDR3 has 16 amino acids. V was clipped by 5 bases and J by 0 bases; unmatched bases: 6. The CDR3 nucleotides read TGTGCCAGCAGCCGTGGACAGGGGGATGCTAACTATGGCTACACCTTC. This gives the protein CASSRGQGDANYGYTF.